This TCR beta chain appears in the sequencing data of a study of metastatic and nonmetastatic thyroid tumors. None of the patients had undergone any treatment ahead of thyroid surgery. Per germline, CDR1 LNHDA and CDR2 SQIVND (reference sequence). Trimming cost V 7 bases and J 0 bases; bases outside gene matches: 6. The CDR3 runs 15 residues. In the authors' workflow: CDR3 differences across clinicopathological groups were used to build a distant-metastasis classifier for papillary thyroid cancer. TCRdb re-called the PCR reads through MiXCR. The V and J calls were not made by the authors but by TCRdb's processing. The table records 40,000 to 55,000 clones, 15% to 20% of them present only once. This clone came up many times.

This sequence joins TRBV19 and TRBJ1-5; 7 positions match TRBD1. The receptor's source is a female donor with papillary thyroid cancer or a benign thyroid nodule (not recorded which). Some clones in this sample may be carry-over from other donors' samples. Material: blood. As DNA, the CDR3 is TGTGCCAGTACCGACAGGGCGTATAGCAATCAGCCCCAGCATTTT. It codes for CASTDRAYSNQPQHF.